This T cell receptor (beta chain) was identified during a study of T-cell reconstitution after alpha-beta-depleted transplantation in children. Study findings and constraints: By about two months after transplant, alpha-beta T cells reportedly arose from several hundred graft clones that had expanded. Where some patients showed high TCRbeta diversity at day 60, it came from recipient T cells and thymic progenitors that had survived. Newly produced T cells mostly accounted for T-cell counts and diversity one year post-transplant.

Between the trimmed V and J ends, which lost 1 base and 1 base, there was a span of 9 bases. Germline CDR1 is SGHTA and CDR2 is FQGNSA. The CDR3 totals 15 residues. This clonotype was seen ten or more times. Its cognate antigen is unknown. Unique molecular identifiers were incorporated when the TCRbeta library was constructed. TCRdb re-called the PCR reads with MiXCR, one entry per CDR3 protein. The data contain about 600,000 distinct CDR3 sequences, around 13% of them singletons. This clonotype was sampled from a male patient younger than 18 who had a stem cell transplant for acute myeloid leukemia, so the T cells may come from the graft donor. The input for sequencing was PBMCs, mostly from graft donor cells, taken 360 days after TCRalphabeta/CD19-depleted stem cell transplant. The gene calls are TRBV7-2 and TRBJ2-3; D is possibly TRBD2 (5 bases). The CDR3 reads CASSLDGLRTDTQYF. Written as DNA, the CDR3 is TGTGCCAGCAGCTTAGATGGACTCCGCACAGATACGCAGTATTTT.